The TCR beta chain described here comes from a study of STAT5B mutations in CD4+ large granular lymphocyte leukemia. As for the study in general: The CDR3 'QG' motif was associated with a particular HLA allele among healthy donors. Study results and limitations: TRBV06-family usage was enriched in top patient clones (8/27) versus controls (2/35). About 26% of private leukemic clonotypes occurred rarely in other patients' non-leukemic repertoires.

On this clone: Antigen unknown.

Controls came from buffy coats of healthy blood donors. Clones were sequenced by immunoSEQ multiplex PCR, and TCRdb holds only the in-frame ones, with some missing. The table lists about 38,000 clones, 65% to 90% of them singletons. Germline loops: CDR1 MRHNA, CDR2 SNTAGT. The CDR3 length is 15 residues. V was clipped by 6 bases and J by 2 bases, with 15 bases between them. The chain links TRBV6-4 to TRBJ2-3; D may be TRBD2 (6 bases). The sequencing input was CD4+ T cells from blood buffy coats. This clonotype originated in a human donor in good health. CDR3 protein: CASSPWGVLTDTQYF. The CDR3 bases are TGTGCCAGCAGCCCCTGGGGGGTCCTCACAGATACGCAGTATTTT.